Listed here are 22 T cell receptor beta chains from one sample, sequenced in a study of shared clonotypes between healthy human individuals. Only in-frame clones appear in the TCRdb table, and some are missing; sequencing was by immunoSEQ multiplex PCR. The sample consists of around 1,100,000 clones, around three quarters of them appearing once. The material sequenced was memory CD4+ T cells from PBMCs. Subset of the sample: CD45RA-negative fraction. The receptors were gathered from a man between 18 and 35 years old in good health. Some clones in this sample may be carry-over from other donors' samples.

The chain is built from TRBV19 and TRBJ2-2, with no clear D. Looked up from germline, CDR1 is LNHDA and CDR2 is SQIVND (reference sequence). The CDR3 is 18 residues long. With 8 bases removed from V and 4 bases from J, the gap between germline ends came to 26 bases. CDR3 coding DNA: TGTGCCAGTTCGACTGGACCCACGCAGGCTACAAGCACCGGGGAGCTGTTTTTT. Its protein is CASSTGPTQATSTGELFF.

The chain recombines TRBV23-1 with TRBJ1-2, with TRBD1 identical over 11 bases. TRBV23-1 is treated as an ORF (open reading frame) with a function not yet certain. Trimming at V came to 2 bases and at J to 8 bases, leaving 7 bases not matched to a gene. The CDR3 totals 15 residues. The DNA of the CDR3 is TGCGCCAGCAGTCAAGGTGGGGGACAGGGGGGAGGCTACACCTTC. Protein: CASSQGGGQGGGYTF.

J is TRBJ2-5 and V is TRBV6-1; D not certain. Between the trimmed V and J ends, which lost 4 bases and 1 base, there was a span of 13 bases. This CDR3 comprises 15 residues. Germline lookup yields CDR1 MNHNS and CDR2 SASEGT. DNA of the CDR3: TGTGCCAGCAGTGGTTCACACCAATTCCAAGAGACCCAGTACTTC. Translated, it gives CASSGSHQFQETQYF.

This chain links TRBV5-4 with TRBJ2-7; 10 positions match TRBD1. The CDR3 is made up of 15 amino acids. Per germline, CDR1 SGHNT and CDR2 YYREEE (reference sequence). V was clipped by 4 bases and J by 3 bases; unmatched bases: 7. CDR3 region: CASSPGRDRGYEQYF. The CDR3 bases are TGTGCCAGCAGCCCGGGCCGGGACAGGGGCTACGAGCAGTACTTC.

Of note for this clone: A much larger clonotype is one base distant, so this may be a read error. At the DNA level, this CDR3 is encoded by other sequences in the same sample as well. V gene TRBV9 combines with J gene TRBJ1-3; D is ambiguous. The CDR3 extends over 15 amino acids. The V gene's germline CDR1 is SGDLS and CDR2 YYNGEE. V was clipped by 0 bases and J by 0 bases, with 7 bases between them. In nucleotides, the CDR3 is TGTGCCAGCAGCGTAGAGGCTAGCTCTGGAAACACCATATATTTT. The encoded protein is CASSVEASSGNTIYF.

The sample holds a few counts of this clone. The V gene is TRBV29-1, the J gene TRBJ2-3; 9 nucleotides agree with TRBD2. The V gene end was trimmed by 6 bases and the J gene end by 0 bases; junction bases not matched to a gene: 10. Germline V gene sequence: CDR1 SQVTM, CDR2 ANQGSEA. This CDR3 comprises 16 residues. The CDR3 DNA reads as TGCAGCGTCGCCCGGCTAGCGGGAACTAGCACAGATACGCAGTATTTT. Protein product: CSVARLAGTSTDTQYF.

This clone was seen a single time. The chain combines TRBV9 with TRBJ2-5; D unresolved. Germline CDR1 SGDLS, CDR2 YYNGEE. The V end lost 0 bases, the J end lost 4 bases, and 7 bases lay between the germline ends. The CDR3 sequence is 13 residues long. The DNA of the CDR3 is TGTGCCAGCAGCGTAGCAGGTACAGAGACCCAGTACTTC. Translation gives CASSVAGTETQYF. Using reference TRBV9 and TRBJ2-5 for the parts outside the CDR3, the full variable domain is DSGVTQTPKHLITATGQRVTLRCSPRSGDLSVYWYQQSLDQGLQFLIQYYNGEERAKGNILERFSAQQFPDLHSELNLSSLELGDSALYFCASSVAGTETQYFGPGTRLLVL.

This clone showed up just once. For the CDR3, the DNA is TGTGCCAGCTCACCACCAAGTAGGACAGGGGGTAATCAGCCCCAGCATTTT. This encodes CASSPPSRTGGNQPQHF. The chain links TRBV18 to TRBJ1-5; 10 nucleotides align to TRBD1. This CDR3 comprises 17 residues. The ends lost 0 bases at V and 4 bases at J; junction bases unmatched: 6. CDR1 and CDR2 (germline): KGHSH, LQKENI. The variable domain in full, completed from reference TRBV18 and TRBJ1-5, reads NAGVMQNPRHLVRRRGQEARLRCSPMKGHSHVYWYRQLPEEGLKFMVYLQKENIIDESGMPKERFSAEFPKEGPSILRIQQVVRGDSAAYFCASSPPSRTGGNQPQHFGDGTRLSIL.

This clone was observed a handful of times. J is TRBJ2-7 and V is TRBV7-2; a possible D gene is TRBD2 (5 bases). The germline gives CDR1 SGHTA, CDR2 FQGNSA. CDR3 length: 15 residues. Trimming removed 2 bases from V and 4 bases from J, with 15 bases in between. The CDR3 DNA is TGTGCCAGCAGCTTAATGTCCTTGAGCGGATACGAGCAGTACTTC. It specifies CASSLMSLSGYEQYF.

J is TRBJ1-1 and V is TRBV6-4; D might be TRBD1 (5 bases). Germline CDR1 reads MRHNA; CDR2 reads SNTAGT. This CDR3 comprises 17 residues. V was pared by 0 bases and J by 0 bases, with 14 bases between. The CDR3 protein is CASSDSQGLLMNTEAFF. CDR3 bases: TGTGCCAGCAGTGACTCCCAGGGACTACTCATGAACACTGAAGCTTTCTTT.

The rearrangement joins TRBV9 to TRBJ2-5, with no clear D. CDR1 and CDR2 from the germline V gene are SGDLS and YYNGEE. V was pared by 3 bases and J by 1 base, with 7 bases between. The CDR3 covers 13 residues. In DNA form, the CDR3 reads TGTGCCAGCAGCGACTGGTTCCAAGAGACCCAGTACTTC. Translation: CASSDWFQETQYF. The full variable domain, its missing parts supplied by reference TRBV9 and TRBJ2-5, is DSGVTQTPKHLITATGQRVTLRCSPRSGDLSVYWYQQSLDQGLQFLIQYYNGEERAKGNILERFSAQQFPDLHSELNLSSLELGDSALYFCASSDWFQETQYFGPGTRLLVL.

A note on this clone: Within the sample, other DNA sequences also encode this same CDR3. The CDR3, as DNA: TGCGCCAGCAGCCCTGGACAGGGGAACTATGGCTACACCTTC. Its translation is CASSPGQGNYGYTF. V and J are TRBV4-1 and TRBJ1-2, with TRBD1 matching over 9 bases. The V gene end was trimmed by 4 bases and the J gene end by 2 bases; junction bases not matched to a gene: 2. Germline CDR1 and CDR2: MGHRA and YSYEKL. The CDR3 has 14 residues.

V gene TRBV5-5 combines with J gene TRBJ2-2; possible D gene TRBD2, 5 bases. From germline, CDR1 is SGHKS and CDR2 YYEKEE (reference sequence). Trimming took off 0 bases at V and 5 bases at J, with 8 bases between the two ends. This CDR3 is built from 14 residues. This chain's CDR3 is CASSLAGVTGELFF. CDR3 sequence (DNA): TGTGCCAGCAGCTTGGCCGGGGTGACCGGGGAGCTGTTTTTT.

This rearrangement joins TRBV6-6 to TRBJ2-5; unclear D gene. The CDR3 has 15 amino acids. Per the germline V gene, CDR1 is MNHNY and CDR2 is SVGAGI (reference sequence). V lost 4 bases and J 2 bases, leaving 14 bases between the germline ends. The CDR3 spells CASSLNFGVQETQYF. CDR3 nucleotide sequence: TGTGCCAGCAGTTTAAATTTTGGAGTACAAGAGACCCAGTACTTC.

The rearrangement links TRBV27 to TRBJ2-7, with D uncertain. Trimming pared 4 bases from V and 0 bases from J, leaving 10 bases between. This CDR3 contains 14 residues. In germline, CDR1 is MNHEY, CDR2 SMNVEV (reference sequence). The CDR3 region has the DNA TGTGCCAGCAGTTCCCGGGTCCTCTCCTACGAGCAGTACTTC. Its translation is CASSSRVLSYEQYF.

V is TRBV5-1 and J is TRBJ2-3; TRBD2 aligns across 10 bases. There are 16 residues in the CDR3. The germline V gene has CDR1 SGHRS and CDR2 YFSETQ. V lost 2 bases and J lost 2; bases outside the gene matches: 5. This CDR3 reads CASSFRTSGYTDTQYF. CDR3 coding DNA: TGCGCCAGCAGCTTCCGGACTAGCGGTTACACAGATACGCAGTATTTT.

The genes are TRBV4-1 and TRBJ2-6; TRBD1 might be the D (6 bases). V dropped 3 bases and J dropped 2 bases, with 8 bases sitting between them. Germline-derived CDR1 and CDR2 are MGHRA and YSYEKL. The length of the CDR3 is 15 residues. This CDR3 is CASSQTGTGANVLTF. CDR3 DNA sequence: TGCGCCAGCAGCCAGACAGGAACTGGGGCCAACGTCCTGACTTTC.

J is TRBJ1-1 and V is TRBV5-1; TRBD1 matches at 9 bases. The germline V gene has CDR1 SGHRS and CDR2 YFSETQ. Trimming cost V 1 base and J 3 bases; bases outside gene matches: 13. The CDR3 is 18 amino acids. CDR3 nucleotide sequence: TGCGCCAGCAGCTTGAAACCGGGACAGGGTTTTATGGACACTGAAGCTTTCTTT. This translates into CASSLKPGQGFMDTEAFF.

This chain links TRBV6-6 with TRBJ1-3; 7 nucleotides match TRBD1. CDR3 size: 14 residues. In germline, CDR1 is MNHNY, CDR2 SVGAGI (reference sequence). Trimming at V came to 5 bases and at J to 8 bases, leaving 9 bases not matched to a gene. For the CDR3, the DNA is TGTGCCAGCAGTCCCCGACAGGGTCTATACACCATATATTTT. It specifies CASSPRQGLYTIYF.

The chain links TRBV6-4 to TRBJ2-1, with 10 bases identical to TRBD2. This CDR3 has 15 amino acids. From germline, CDR1 is MRHNA and CDR2 SNTAGT. J was trimmed by 8 bases and V by 0 bases; bases with no gene match: 4. The CDR3 protein is CASSDSAGGPYEQFF. In DNA, the CDR3 is TGTGCCAGCAGTGACTCAGCGGGAGGGCCCTATGAGCAGTTCTTC.

The CDR3 loop is CASGNRGSGNTIYF. The CDR3 DNA follows: TGTGCCAGCGGCAACAGGGGAAGTGGAAACACCATATATTTT. This rearrangement joins TRBV11-2 to TRBJ1-3; TRBD1 agrees at 7 bases. CDR3 length: 14 amino acids. Germline V gene data show CDR1 as SGHAT and CDR2 as FQNNGV. V shed 8 bases and J 3 bases; nucleotides not matched to a gene: 7. The variable domain in full, with the rest retrieved from reference TRBV11-2 and TRBJ1-3, is EAGVAQSPRYKIIEKRQSVAFWCNPISGHATLYWYQQILGQGPKLLIQFQNNGVVDDSQLPKDRFSAERLKGVDSTLKIQPAKLEDSAVYLCASGNRGSGNTIYFGEGSWLTVV.

This clone was detected many times. Other DNA sequences within the sample encode an identical CDR3. The chain links TRBV2 to TRBJ2-7, with D unresolved. Trimming took 0 bases from V and 7 from J, leaving 4 bases between them. The V gene's germline CDR1 is SNHLY and CDR2 FYNNEI. CDR3 size: 11 residues. CDR3 loop: CASSEAGEQYF. The DNA for the CDR3 is TGTGCCAGCAGTGAAGCGGGTGAGCAGTACTTC.